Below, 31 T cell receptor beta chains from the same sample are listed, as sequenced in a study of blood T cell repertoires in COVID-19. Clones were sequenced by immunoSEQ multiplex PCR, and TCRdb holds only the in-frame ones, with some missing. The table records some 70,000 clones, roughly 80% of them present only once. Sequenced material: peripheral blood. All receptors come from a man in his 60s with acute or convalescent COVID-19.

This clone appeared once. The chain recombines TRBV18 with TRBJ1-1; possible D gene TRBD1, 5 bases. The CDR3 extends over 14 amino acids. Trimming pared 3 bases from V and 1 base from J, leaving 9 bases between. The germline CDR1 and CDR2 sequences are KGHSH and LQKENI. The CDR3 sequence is CASSPTARNTEAFF. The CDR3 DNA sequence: TGTGCCAGCTCACCGACAGCGAGGAACACTGAAGCTTTCTTT.

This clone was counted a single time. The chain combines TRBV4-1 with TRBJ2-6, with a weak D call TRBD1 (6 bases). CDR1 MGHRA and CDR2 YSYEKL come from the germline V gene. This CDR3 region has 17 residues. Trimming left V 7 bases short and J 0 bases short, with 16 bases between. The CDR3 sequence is CASNGNRVNSGANVLTF. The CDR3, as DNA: TGCGCCAGCAACGGAAACAGGGTTAACTCTGGGGCCAACGTCCTGACTTTC.

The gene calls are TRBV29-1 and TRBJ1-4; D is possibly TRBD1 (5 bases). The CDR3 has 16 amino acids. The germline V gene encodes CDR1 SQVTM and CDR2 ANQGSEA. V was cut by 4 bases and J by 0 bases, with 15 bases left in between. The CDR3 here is CSVVGHLFATNEKLFF. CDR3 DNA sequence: TGCAGCGTTGTCGGACACCTATTTGCAACTAATGAAAAACTGTTTTTT. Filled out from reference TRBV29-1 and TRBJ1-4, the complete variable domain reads SAVISQKPSRDICQRGTSLTIQCQVDSQVTMMFWYRQQPGQSLTLIATANQGSEATYESGFVIDKFPISRPNLTFSTLTVSNMSPEDSSIYLCSVVGHLFATNEKLFFGSGTQLSVL.

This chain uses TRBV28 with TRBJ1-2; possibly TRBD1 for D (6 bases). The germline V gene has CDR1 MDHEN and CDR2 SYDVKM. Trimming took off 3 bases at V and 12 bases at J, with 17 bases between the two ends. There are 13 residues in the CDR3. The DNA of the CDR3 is TGTGCCAGCAGTTTGTCTTCAACAGGGTATCACACCTTC. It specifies CASSLSSTGYHTF.

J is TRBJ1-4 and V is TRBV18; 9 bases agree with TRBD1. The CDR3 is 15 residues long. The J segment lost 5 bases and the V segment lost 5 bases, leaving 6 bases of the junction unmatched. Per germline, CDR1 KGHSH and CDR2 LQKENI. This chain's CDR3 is CASSTRTGANEKLFF. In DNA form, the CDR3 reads TGTGCCAGCTCAACGCGGACAGGGGCAAATGAAAAACTGTTTTTT.

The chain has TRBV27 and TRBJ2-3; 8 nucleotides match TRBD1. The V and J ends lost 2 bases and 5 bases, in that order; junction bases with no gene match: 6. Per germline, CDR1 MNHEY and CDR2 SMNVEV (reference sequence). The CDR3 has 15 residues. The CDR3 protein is CASSLATGEVDTQYF. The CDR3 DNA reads TGTGCCAGCAGTTTAGCGACAGGGGAGGTAGATACGCAGTATTTT.

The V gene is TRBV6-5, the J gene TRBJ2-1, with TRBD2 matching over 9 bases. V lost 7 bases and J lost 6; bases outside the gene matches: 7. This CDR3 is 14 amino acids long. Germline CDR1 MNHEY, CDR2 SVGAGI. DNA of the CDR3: TGTGCCAGCACCAGAGGGACTAGCTCCAATGAGCAGTTCTTC. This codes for CASTRGTSSNEQFF.

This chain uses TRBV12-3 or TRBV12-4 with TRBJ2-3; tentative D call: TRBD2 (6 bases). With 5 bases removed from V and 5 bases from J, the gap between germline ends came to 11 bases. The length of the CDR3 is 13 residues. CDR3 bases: TGTGCCAGCAGTACCTCAGCGGGAGATACGCAGTATTTT. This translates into CASSTSAGDTQYF.

CDR3 sequence: CASSLRGQGNTEAFF. The CDR3 coding sequence is TGTGCCAGCAGCCTCAGGGGGCAAGGGAACACTGAAGCTTTCTTT. The chain combines TRBV5-8 with TRBJ1-1; TRBD1 matches 8 bases. The germline gives CDR1 SGHTS, CDR2 YDEGEE. J was trimmed by 1 base and V by 4 bases; bases with no gene match: 6. CDR3 length: 15 amino acids.

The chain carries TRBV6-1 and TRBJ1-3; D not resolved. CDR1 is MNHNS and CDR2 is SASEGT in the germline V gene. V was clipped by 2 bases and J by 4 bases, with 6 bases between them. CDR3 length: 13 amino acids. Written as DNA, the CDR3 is TGTGCCAGCAGTGAATTTACAGGAAACACCATATATTTT. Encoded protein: CASSEFTGNTIYF.

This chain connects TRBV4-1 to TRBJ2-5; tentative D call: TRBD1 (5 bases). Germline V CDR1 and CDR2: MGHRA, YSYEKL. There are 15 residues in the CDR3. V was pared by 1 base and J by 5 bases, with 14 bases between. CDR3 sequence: CASSQALEKGETQYF. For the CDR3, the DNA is TGCGCCAGCAGCCAAGCCCTCGAAAAGGGGGAGACCCAGTACTTC.

The CDR3 protein is CASSREIGNGYTF. The CDR3, as DNA: TGTGCCAGCAGCCGGGAAATTGGGAATGGCTACACCTTC. This chain links TRBV7-3 with TRBJ1-2; D remains ambiguous. Trimming left V 5 bases short and J 6 bases short, with 13 bases between. Per germline, CDR1 SGHTA and CDR2 FQGTGA. The CDR3 sequence is 13 residues long.

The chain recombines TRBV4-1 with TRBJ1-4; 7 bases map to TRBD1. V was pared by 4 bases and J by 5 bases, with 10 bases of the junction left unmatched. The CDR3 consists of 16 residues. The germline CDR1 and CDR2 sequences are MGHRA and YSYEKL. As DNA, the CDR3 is TGCGCCAGCAGCCGATCACTGGGGACAGAAAATGAAAAACTGTTTTTT. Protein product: CASSRSLGTENEKLFF.

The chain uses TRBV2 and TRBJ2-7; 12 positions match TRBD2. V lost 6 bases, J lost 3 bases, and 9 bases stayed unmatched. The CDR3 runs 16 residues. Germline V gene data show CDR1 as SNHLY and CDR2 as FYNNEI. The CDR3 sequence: CASSLAGGYDSYEQYF. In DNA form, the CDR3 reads TGTGCCAGCAGCCTAGCGGGAGGGTATGATAGCTACGAGCAGTACTTC. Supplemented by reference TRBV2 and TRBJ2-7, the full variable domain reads EPEVTQTPSHQVTQMGQEVILRCVPISNHLYFYWYRQILGQKVEFLVSFYNNEISEKSEIFDDQFSVERPDGSNFTLKIRSTKLEDSAMYFCASSLAGGYDSYEQYFGPGTRLTVT.

The CDR3 nucleotides read TGTGCCAGCAGCTTGGGGGGGCGCGAAAAACTGTTTTTT. Protein: CASSLGGREKLFF. V gene TRBV5-6 combines with J gene TRBJ1-4, with D possibly being TRBD1 (6 bases). CDR1 and CDR2 from the germline V gene are SGHDT and YYEEEE. With 0 bases removed from V and 8 bases from J, the gap between germline ends came to 8 bases. This CDR3 is built from 13 residues.

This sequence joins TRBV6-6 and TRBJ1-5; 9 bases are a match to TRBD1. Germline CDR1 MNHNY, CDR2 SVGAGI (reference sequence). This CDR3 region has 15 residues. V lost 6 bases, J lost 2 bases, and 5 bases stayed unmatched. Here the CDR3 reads CASRRQGDGNQPQHF. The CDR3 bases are TGTGCCAGCAGGAGACAGGGGGATGGCAATCAGCCCCAGCATTTT.

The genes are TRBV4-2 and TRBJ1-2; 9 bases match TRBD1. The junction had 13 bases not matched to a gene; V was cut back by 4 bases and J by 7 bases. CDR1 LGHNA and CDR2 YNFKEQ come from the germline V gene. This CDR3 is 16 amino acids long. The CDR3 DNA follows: TGTGCCAGCAGCCGGGGATCCTCACAGGGGGCTGGTGGCTACACCTTC. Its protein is CASSRGSSQGAGGYTF.

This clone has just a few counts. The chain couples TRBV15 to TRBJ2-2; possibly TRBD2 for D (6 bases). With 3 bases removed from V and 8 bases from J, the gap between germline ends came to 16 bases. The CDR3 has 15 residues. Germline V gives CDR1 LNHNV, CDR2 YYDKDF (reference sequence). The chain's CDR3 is CATSRDLATRGELFF. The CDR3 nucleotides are TGTGCCACCAGCAGGGATCTAGCGACCAGGGGGGAGCTGTTTTTT.

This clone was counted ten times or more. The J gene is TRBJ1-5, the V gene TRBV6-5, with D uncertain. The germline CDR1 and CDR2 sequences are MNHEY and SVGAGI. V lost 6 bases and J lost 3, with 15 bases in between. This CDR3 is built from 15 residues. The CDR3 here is CASRSLGGFNQPQHF. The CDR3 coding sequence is TGTGCCAGCAGATCCCTCGGCGGATTCAATCAGCCCCAGCATTTT.

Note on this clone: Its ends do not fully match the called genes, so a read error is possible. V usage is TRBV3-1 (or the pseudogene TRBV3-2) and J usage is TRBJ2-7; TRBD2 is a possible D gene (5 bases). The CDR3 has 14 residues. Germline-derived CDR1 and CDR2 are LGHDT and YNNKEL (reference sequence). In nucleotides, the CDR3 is TGTGCCAGCAGCCAGTCTGGGGAAGCGGACCCGAGCATCTTC. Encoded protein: CASSQSGEADPSIF.

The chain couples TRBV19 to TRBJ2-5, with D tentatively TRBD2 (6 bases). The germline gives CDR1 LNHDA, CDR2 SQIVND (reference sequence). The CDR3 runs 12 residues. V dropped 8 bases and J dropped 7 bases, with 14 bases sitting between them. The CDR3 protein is CASGGKGGTQYF. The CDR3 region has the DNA TGTGCCAGTGGGGGTAAGGGAGGGACCCAGTACTTC.

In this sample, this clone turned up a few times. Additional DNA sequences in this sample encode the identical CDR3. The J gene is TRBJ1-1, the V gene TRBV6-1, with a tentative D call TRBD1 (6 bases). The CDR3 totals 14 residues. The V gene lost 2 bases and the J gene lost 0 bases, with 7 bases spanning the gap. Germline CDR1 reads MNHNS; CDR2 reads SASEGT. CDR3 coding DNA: TGTGCCAGCAGTGAACAGGGGATGAACACTGAAGCTTTCTTT. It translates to CASSEQGMNTEAFF.

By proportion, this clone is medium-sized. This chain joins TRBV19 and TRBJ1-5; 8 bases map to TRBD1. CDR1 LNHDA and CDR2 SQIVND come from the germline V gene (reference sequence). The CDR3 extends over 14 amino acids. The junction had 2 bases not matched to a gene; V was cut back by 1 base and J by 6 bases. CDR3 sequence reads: CASSIGTGTQPQHF. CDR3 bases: TGTGCCAGTAGTATAGGGACAGGGACTCAGCCCCAGCATTTT.

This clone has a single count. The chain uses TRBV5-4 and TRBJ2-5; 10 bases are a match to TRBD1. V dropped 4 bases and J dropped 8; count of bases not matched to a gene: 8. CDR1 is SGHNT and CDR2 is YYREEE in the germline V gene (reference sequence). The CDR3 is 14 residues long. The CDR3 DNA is TGTGCCAGCAGCCAGCTCGGGGACAGGGGAACCCAGTACTTC. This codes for CASSQLGDRGTQYF.

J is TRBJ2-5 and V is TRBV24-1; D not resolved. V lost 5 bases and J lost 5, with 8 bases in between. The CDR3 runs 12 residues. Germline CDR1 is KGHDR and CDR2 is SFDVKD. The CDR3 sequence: CATSGGGETQYF. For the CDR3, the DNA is TGTGCCACCAGTGGAGGTGGGGAGACCCAGTACTTC.

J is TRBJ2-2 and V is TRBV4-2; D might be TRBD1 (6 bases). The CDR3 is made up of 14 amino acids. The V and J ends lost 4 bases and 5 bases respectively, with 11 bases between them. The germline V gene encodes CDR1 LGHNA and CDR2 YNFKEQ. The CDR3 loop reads CASSRGTNTGELFF. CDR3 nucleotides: TGTGCCAGCAGCCGAGGGACAAATACCGGGGAGCTGTTTTTT.

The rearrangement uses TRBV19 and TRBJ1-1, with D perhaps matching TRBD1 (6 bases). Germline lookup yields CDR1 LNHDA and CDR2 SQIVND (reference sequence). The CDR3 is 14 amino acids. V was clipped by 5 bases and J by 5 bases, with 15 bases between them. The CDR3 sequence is CASSSQGGKTEAFF. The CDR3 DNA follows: TGTGCCAGTAGTTCACAGGGTGGGAAGACTGAAGCTTTCTTT. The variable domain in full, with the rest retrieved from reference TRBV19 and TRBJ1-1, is DGGITQSPKYLFRKEGQNVTLSCEQNLNHDAMYWYRQDPGQGLRLIYYSQIVNDFQKGDIAEGYSVSREKKESFPLTVTSAQKNPTAFYLCASSSQGGKTEAFFGQGTRLTVV.

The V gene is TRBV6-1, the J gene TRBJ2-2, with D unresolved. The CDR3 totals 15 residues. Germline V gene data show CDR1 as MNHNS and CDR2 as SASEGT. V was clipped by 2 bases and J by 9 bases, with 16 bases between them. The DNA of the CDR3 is TGTGCCAGCAGTGAATTACAGTTATTCGAACGGGAGCTGTTTTTT. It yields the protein CASSELQLFERELFF.

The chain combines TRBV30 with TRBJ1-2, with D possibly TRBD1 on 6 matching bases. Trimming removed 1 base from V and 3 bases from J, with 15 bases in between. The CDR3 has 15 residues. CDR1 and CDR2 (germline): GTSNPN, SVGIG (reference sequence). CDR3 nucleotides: TGTGCCTGGAGTGAGACAGGTCAAACGGACTATGGCTACACCTTC. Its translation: CAWSETGQTDYGYTF.

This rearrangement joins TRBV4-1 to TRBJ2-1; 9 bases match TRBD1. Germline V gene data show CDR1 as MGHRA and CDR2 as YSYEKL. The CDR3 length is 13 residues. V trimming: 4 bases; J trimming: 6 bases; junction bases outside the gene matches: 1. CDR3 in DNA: TGCGCCAGCAGCCCGACAGGGGGCAATGAGCAGTTCTTC. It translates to CASSPTGGNEQFF.

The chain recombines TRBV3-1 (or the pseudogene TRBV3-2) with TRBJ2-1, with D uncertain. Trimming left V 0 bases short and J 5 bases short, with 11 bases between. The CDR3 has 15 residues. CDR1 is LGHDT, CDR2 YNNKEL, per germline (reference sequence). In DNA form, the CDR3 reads TGTGCCAGCAGCCAAGATTGGGCCAGAAACAATGAGCAGTTCTTC. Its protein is CASSQDWARNNEQFF.